The source of this T cell receptor (beta chain) is a study of blood T cells in healthy people across ages (dated by TCRdb to the mid-2010s). Regarding the complete study: Template switching captured roughly one uniquely barcoded TCR beta cDNA molecule per two T cells in model experiments. Using deep sequencing normalized with unique cDNA molecular identifiers, the study measured how TCR beta repertoire diversity changes with age. The donors were divided into four age groups: young (average around 15 years), middle-aged (around 37), aged (roughly 66) and long-lived (around 87). To avoid experimental bias, donors of different ages were spread randomly across the sequencing lanes. Two additional independent replicas of 1 million unique cDNA reads from the same blood draw were analyzed for two donors (one aged 18 to 29 and one aged 80 or older).

The donors were 40 or so Caucasian individuals from Russia, aged 6 to 90 years, who were systemically healthy. Each donor gave ten milliliters of peripheral blood, collected into EDTA-treated Vacutainer tubes. Ficoll-Paque density-gradient centrifugation was used to isolate PBMCs, with at least 6 million per sample. Trizol reagent was used to extract total RNA from PBMCs, with at least 6 micrograms per sample. The percentages of naive CD45RAhigh/CD27high T cells were determined by flow cytometry on a PBMC aliquot from every donor. Overall study outcomes, separate from this receptor: Compared with the aged group, the long-lived group had more naive CD4+ T cells, fewer expanded clones and increased TCR diversity, a pattern suggesting age selection. Observed TCR beta diversity correlated strongly with the percentage of naive T cells measured by flow cytometry. As age increased, observed TCR beta diversity per million T cells dropped in a roughly linear way, and a significant reduction was already evident by age 40. Bulk unsorted PBMC profiling prevented conclusive comparison of naive and antigen-experienced compartments. Because donor CMV infection status was unknown, age-related changes in expanded clonotypes were potentially confounded. Estimates of total diversity based on one million sequenced T cells were considered lower bounds and underestimates.

This clonotype has just one count. Its recognized antigen is unknown. No much larger clone is present one base from it, and per-base qualities are unavailable. The V end loses 6 bases and the J end loses 6 bases, and a stretch of 21 bases separates them. The CDR1 and CDR2 encoded by the germline V gene are MDHEN and SYDVKM. There are 15 amino acids in the CDR3, from cysteine to phenylalanine inclusive. Only the CDR3 part of the read is kept: 45 bases, read in frame from the first base. Library preparation used 5' RACE. The listed sequencing device is Illumina HiSeq 2500. A second PCR of about 7 to 12 cycles was run with a J-beta primer mix and a sample-barcoded 5' primer. Each TCR beta cDNA molecule received a unique molecular identifier from a template-switch 5' adaptor carrying 12 random nucleotides. Each sample yielded at least 3 million CDR3-containing paired-end reads. First-strand cDNA synthesis was performed from all RNA using the Mint cDNA synthesis kit, with priming by a TRBC-specific oligonucleotide. After uracil-DNA glycosylase treatment, a first 18-cycle PCR used universal primers M1SS and BC2_uni_R on all cDNA. As for how the authors treated the data: For normalization, 1 million high-quality reads were randomly selected from each sample, with every read carrying a distinct molecular identifier. Instead of being binned into consensus sequences, reads with shared molecular identifiers were discarded. MiTCR, with a Q25 quality threshold and the strictest error-elimination algorithm, was used for CDR3 identification, clonotype clustering and error correction. A nonparametric unseen species model with Euler transformation was used to estimate a lower bound on total TCR beta diversity. TCRdb handled the public reads itself, with Q25 trimming in fastp and clone calling in MiXCR, and kept productive beta chains. Rows matching on CDR3 protein sequence are summarized as one entry with the most common DNA and genes. The V and J calls and clone size are TCRdb's, not the authors'. The sample table records around 800,000 distinct CDR3 sequences; around 62% of these occur just once. Clones ranked in the top ten supply 25% to 30% of the sample.

The sample taken for sequencing was blood. The receptor was isolated from a man aged 25-45 years in good health. The rearrangement combines TRBV28 with TRBJ2-7, with no reliable assignment of the D segment. The CDR3 reads as follows: CASSLNYGPRVEQYF. The DNA is as follows: TGTGCCAGCAGCTTGAACTACGGGCCGCGCGTCGAGCAGTACTTC.